This T cell receptor beta chain comes out of a study of blood T cell repertoires in COVID-19. V gave up 0 bases and J gave up 2 bases, with 11 bases separating them. In germline, CDR1 is MNHEY, CDR2 SVGAGI. This CDR3 is 15 amino acids long. Clones were sequenced by immunoSEQ multiplex PCR, and TCRdb holds only the in-frame ones, with some missing. The sample comprises about 260,000 clones, 75% to 90% of which are singletons, and roughly a tenth rests with the top ten. V usage is TRBV6-5 and J usage is TRBJ2-7; TRBD1 is a possible D gene (6 bases). The specimen was peripheral blood. This clonotype originated in a woman between 65 and 79 years old with COVID-19, enrolled during active disease. For the CDR3, the DNA is TGTGCCAGCAGTTACTCGTTTTCAGGGGCCTACGAGCAGTACTTC. It specifies CASSYSFSGAYEQYF.